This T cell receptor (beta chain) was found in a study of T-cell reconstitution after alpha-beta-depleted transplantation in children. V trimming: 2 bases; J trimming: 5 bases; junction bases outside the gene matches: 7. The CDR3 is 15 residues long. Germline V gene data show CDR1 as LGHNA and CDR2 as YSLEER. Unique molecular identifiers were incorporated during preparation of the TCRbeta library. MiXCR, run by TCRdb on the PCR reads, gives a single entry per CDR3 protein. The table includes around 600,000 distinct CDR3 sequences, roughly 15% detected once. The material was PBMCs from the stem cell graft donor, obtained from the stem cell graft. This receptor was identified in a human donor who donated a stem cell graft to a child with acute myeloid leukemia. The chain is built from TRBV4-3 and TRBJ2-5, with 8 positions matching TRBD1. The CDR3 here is CASSQSQGAWETQYF. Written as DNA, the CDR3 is TGCGCCAGCAGCCAAAGTCAGGGGGCTTGGGAGACCCAGTACTTC.